The rows below give T cell receptor beta chains drawn from one sample of a study of blood T cell repertoires in COVID-19. Method: immunoSEQ multiplex PCR; TCRdb's copy keeps in-frame clones and lacks some. The table records under 150,000 clones, roughly 85% of them present only once. What was sequenced was peripheral blood. The receptors were sampled from a man older than 75 with acute or convalescent COVID-19. The CDR3 runs from the conserved cysteine through the conserved F or W. A D gene is named only where the DNA matches it firmly. Some rows mark clone size as missing; the rest say once, few, many or name a class of expanded clone.

J gene | D gene | clone size | V gene | CDR3 DNA | CDR3 protein
TRBJ1-2 | . | . | TRBV29-1 | TGCAGCGCCGATTGGGGGGGTTCATCTGGCTACACCTTC | CSADWGGSSGYTF
TRBJ2-3 | TRBD1 | . | TRBV14 | TGTGCCAGCAGCCAAGTCAGGGGGAGCACAGATACGCAGTATTTT | CASSQVRGSTDTQYF
TRBJ2-3 | TRBD1 | . | TRBV10-1 | TGCGCCAGCAGTGAGGTGACAGGGAATACAGATACGCAGTATTTT | CASSEVTGNTDTQYF
TRBJ2-5 | . | few | TRBV15 | TGTGCCACCAGCAGAGATAGTACGGTGAAAGAGACCCAGTACTTC | CATSRDSTVKETQYF
TRBJ1-2 | . | few | TRBV21-1 | TGTGCCAGCAGCGGAGGGCTGGAGCGGGGCTACACCTTC | CASSGGLERGYTF
TRBJ1-2 | . | . | TRBV6-2/TRBV6-3 | TGTGCCAGCAGTTACTCGACTGGGGAGGCCTATGGCTACACCTTC | CASSYSTGEAYGYTF
TRBJ2-7 | TRBD2 | . | TRBV3-1/TRBV3-2 | TGTGCCAGCAGCCCGGCGGGGGGTCTCAACTACGAGCAGTACTTC | CASSPAGGLNYEQYF
TRBJ2-7 | . | . | TRBV20-1 | TGCAGTGTCAGCAGGGGCAACGAGCAGTACTTC | CSVSRGNEQYF
TRBJ2-3 | TRBD2 | . | TRBV4-1 | TGCGCCAGCACCCACAGTCTGGGGACTAGCCGAAGCACAGATACGCAGTATTTT | CASTHSLGTSRSTDTQYF
TRBJ1-3 | TRBD1 | . | TRBV7-9 | TGTGCCAGCAGCTTAAGACAGGGGAAAAGTAAAAGCTCTGGAAACACCATATATTTT | CASSLRQGKSKSSGNTIYF
TRBJ1-6 | TRBD1 | . | TRBV6-4 | TGTGCCAGCAGTGTCACCCCGGGACAGAATTCACCCCTCCACTTT | CASSVTPGQNSPLHF
TRBJ2-2 | TRBD1 | . | TRBV7-3 | TGTGCCAGCAGTCCCGGGACAGGGAGGACCGGGGAGCTGTTTTTT | CASSPGTGRTGELFF
TRBJ2-1 | . | . | TRBV7-2 | TGTGCCAGCAAGGGGGAACTTGCGCCGGGGGAGCAGTTCTTC | CASKGELAPGEQFF
TRBJ1-2 | TRBD1 | . | TRBV13 | TGTGCCAGCAGCCCAGGGGGCCGATATGGCTACACCTTC | CASSPGGRYGYTF
TRBJ2-7 | . | once | TRBV28 | TGTGCCAGCAGGCGGGGGCCTTACTACGAGCAGTACTTC | CASRRGPYYEQYF
TRBJ1-6 | . | . | TRBV29-1 | TGCAGCGTCTTGACAGATTATAATTCACCCCTCCACTTT | CSVLTDYNSPLHF
TRBJ1-4 | . | . | TRBV6-5 | TGTGCCAGCAGTCCTCGTGAGGCTAATGAAAAACTGTTTTTT | CASSPREANEKLFF
TRBJ2-2 | TRBD1 | few | TRBV27 | TGTGCCAGCAGTTTAGCCCGACAGGGTCGAACCGGGGAGCTGTTTTTT | CASSLARQGRTGELFF
TRBJ1-2 | TRBD1 | . | TRBV10-3 | TGTGCCACCGGACAGGGCGATGGCTACACCTTC | CATGQGDGYTF
TRBJ2-1 | TRBD1 | . | TRBV5-1 | TGCGCCAGCAGCACGGGACAGTCCTACAATGAGCAGTTCTTC | CASSTGQSYNEQFF
TRBJ1-2 | TRBD1 | . | TRBV27 | TGTGCCAGCAGTTTATCGGCGGGACAGGGGGCAATCTATGGCTACACCTTC | CASSLSAGQGAIYGYTF
TRBJ1-2 | . | . | TRBV5-1 | TGCGCCAGCAGCTTGGATCGGGGGATAGATGGCTACACCTTC | CASSLDRGIDGYTF
TRBJ2-7 | . | . | TRBV11-2 | TGTGCCAGCAGCTTAGGGATAGCGGTGACCTACGAGCAGTACTTC | CASSLGIAVTYEQYF
TRBJ2-1 | . | . | TRBV15 | TGTGCCACCAGCAGAGATTTTTCTTACAATGAGCAGTTCTTC | CATSRDFSYNEQFF
TRBJ1-1 | TRBD1 | . | TRBV5-4 | TGTGCCAGCAGCTTGGGTTACTACAGGGGGAGGAACACTGAAGCTTTCTTT | CASSLGYYRGRNTEAFF
TRBJ1-1 | TRBD1 | . | TRBV30 | TGTGCCTGGAGACAGGGGGGTACTGAAGCTTTCTTT | CAWRQGGTEAFF
TRBJ1-1 | . | . | TRBV19 | TGTGCCAGTAGTCCCGGGACTTCCTCTTTCATGAACACTGAAGCTTTCTTT | CASSPGTSSFMNTEAFF